This TCR beta chain was profiled in a study of blood T cell repertoires in COVID-19. The overall study: Spain, Italy and the United States supplied samples that represented acute and convalescent COVID-19. PBMCs, B-cell-depleted T cells, or T cells provided the cDNA or gDNA that made up the material.

In the source study's methods: Scientists estimated how many nucleated cells there were by amplifying reference gene primers. This table comes from immunoSEQ multiplex PCR, and its TCRdb copy is limited to in-frame clones, with some not included. That table is the source of V, J and clone size, and D and trimming were worked out from the DNA. This table has 70,000 to 90,000 clones, 75% to 85% appearing once. CDR3 length equals 14 residues. V lost 7 bases, J lost 7 bases, and 19 bases lay in between. The germline V gene encodes CDR1 LNHDA and CDR2 SQIVND (reference sequence). This clonotype was obtained from a human donor in a cohort sampled during active COVID-19. The sequenced material came from peripheral blood. The genes are TRBV19 and TRBJ1-2, with unresolved D. The CDR3 region is CASKTILSGPGYTF. The CDR3 DNA follows: TGTGCCAGTAAGACCATCTTGAGTGGGCCTGGCTACACCTTC.